These T cell receptor beta chains were read from a single sample in a study of T cells after yellow fever vaccination. TCRdb independently ran MiXCR on the 5' RACE reads; one entry per CDR3 protein. The sample consists of a few hundred thousand distinct CDR3 sequences, 6.8% of them appearing once. The sequencing used PBMCs, collected approximately 47 days after the first yellow fever vaccination. The receptors here all came from a man aged 18-30 years who received the YFV17D yellow fever vaccine. Each CDR3 is given with its conserved first and last residue. The size of a clone is reported for some rows only, either as once, few or many, or as a class for expanded clones.

j_call: TRBJ2-7
v_call: TRBV10-2
clone_size: few
cdr3_aa: CATGGNSYEQYF

j_call: TRBJ2-6
v_call: TRBV2
clone_size: .
cdr3_aa: CASHVRDRAFTGANVLTF

j_call: TRBJ2-3
v_call: TRBV7-9
clone_size: many
cdr3_aa: CASSPRGPDTQYF

j_call: TRBJ2-3
v_call: TRBV7-2
clone_size: few
cdr3_aa: CASSLWVADTQYF

j_call: TRBJ2-1
v_call: TRBV10-3
clone_size: few
cdr3_aa: CAISEGRSGGNNEQFF

j_call: TRBJ2-6
v_call: TRBV25-1
clone_size: few
cdr3_aa: CASSEWGGVEKVLTF

j_call: TRBJ2-7
v_call: TRBV9
clone_size: few
cdr3_aa: CASSDTSLGDEQYF

j_call: TRBJ2-5
v_call: TRBV9
clone_size: few
cdr3_aa: CASSVAGLAGPFIQETQYF

j_call: TRBJ2-1
v_call: TRBV30
clone_size: .
cdr3_aa: CAWSVRGPVYNEQFF

j_call: TRBJ2-1
v_call: TRBV6-1
clone_size: once
cdr3_aa: CASTTGIGSYNEQFF

j_call: TRBJ2-3
v_call: TRBV7-2
clone_size: .
cdr3_aa: CASSPDPGRDGDF

j_call: TRBJ2-3
v_call: TRBV7-8
clone_size: few
cdr3_aa: CASSLSGLAGGLGTDTQYF

j_call: TRBJ1-5
v_call: TRBV12-3/TRBV12-4
clone_size: .
cdr3_aa: CASSLAGRGQPQHF

j_call: TRBJ1-6
v_call: TRBV7-8
clone_size: few
cdr3_aa: CASSFGRHNSPLHF

j_call: TRBJ2-2
v_call: TRBV19
clone_size: .
cdr3_aa: CASSRLGVTGELFF

j_call: TRBJ2-7
v_call: TRBV7-2
clone_size: .
cdr3_aa: CASSLNDGRPYEQYF

j_call: TRBJ2-5
v_call: TRBV5-4
clone_size: .
cdr3_aa: CASILPGIETQYF

j_call: TRBJ2-1
v_call: TRBV29-1
clone_size: .
cdr3_aa: CSVGSPNEQFF

j_call: TRBJ1-5
v_call: TRBV4-1
clone_size: few
cdr3_aa: CASSQETGNNQPQHF

j_call: TRBJ2-2
v_call: TRBV27
clone_size: few
cdr3_aa: CASTYTLAGELFF

j_call: TRBJ2-5
v_call: TRBV12-3/TRBV12-4
clone_size: few
cdr3_aa: CASRHPQGSQETQYF

j_call: TRBJ2-3
v_call: TRBV14
clone_size: .
cdr3_aa: CASSQGNGLITDTQYF

j_call: TRBJ2-1
v_call: TRBV4-3
clone_size: few
cdr3_aa: CASSQGEGRGEQFF

j_call: TRBJ2-1
v_call: TRBV2
clone_size: .
cdr3_aa: CASSENELANEQFF

j_call: TRBJ2-3
v_call: TRBV6-5
clone_size: few
cdr3_aa: CASSYSGGRDTQYF

j_call: TRBJ2-7
v_call: TRBV19
clone_size: few
cdr3_aa: CASQKRSVGDHEQYF

j_call: TRBJ2-5
v_call: TRBV7-2
clone_size: .
cdr3_aa: CASSPPRVSGGTQYF

j_call: TRBJ1-6
v_call: TRBV6-5
clone_size: few
cdr3_aa: CASSYLVLSRMYSPLHF

j_call: TRBJ1-1
v_call: TRBV11-2
clone_size: .
cdr3_aa: CASRAHLQGTEAFF